The clone carrying this T cell receptor (beta chain) was detected many times. Its antigen is unknown. CDR3 length: 14 amino acids. Germline V gene sequence: CDR1 MDHEN, CDR2 SYDVKM. V shed 2 bases and J shed 3 bases, with 7 bases lying between them. The data were taken from a study of T cell repertoires in cytomegalovirus infection. At the level of the study: CMV infection and matching HLA type were both indicated by public TCR beta signatures.

From the reads, TCRdb called clonotypes with MiXCR, one entry per CDR3 protein. The sample has roughly 920,000 distinct CDR3 sequences, roughly a third seen once. This chain connects TRBV28 to TRBJ2-2; D gene uncertain. The receptor was derived from a human donor in good health (CMV status not recorded). Some clones in this sample may be carry-over from other donors' samples. Here the sequenced sample was cultured CD8+ T cells from PBMCs, taken from culture after CMV antigen stimulation. Here the CDR3 DNA reads TGTGCCAGCAGTTTAGAGGCAGACACCGGGGAGCTGTTTTTT. This codes for CASSLEADTGELFF.